The rows below give T cell receptor beta chains drawn from one sample of a study of T-cell reconstitution after alpha-beta-depleted transplantation in children. TCRdb ran MiXCR on the PCR reads and lists one entry per CDR3 protein. The data show some 350,000 distinct CDR3 sequences, with roughly 15% seen just once and roughly 40% held by the top ten. The sequenced sample was PBMCs, mostly from graft donor cells, obtained 360 days after TCRalphabeta/CD19-depleted stem cell transplant. The receptors derive from a male patient between 2 and 10 years old who had a stem cell transplant for acute lymphoblastic leukemia, so the T cells may come from the graft donor. The CDR3 runs from the conserved cysteine through the conserved F or W.

>TRBJ1-4|TRBV20-1
CSAPHFAGTGNEKLFF
>TRBJ2-2|TRBV29-1
CSVVGARGELFF
>TRBJ2-2|TRBV4-1
CASSQEPTNTGELFF
>TRBJ1-5|TRBV6-1
CASSERGQSNQPQHF
>TRBJ2-3|TRBV9
CASSVAPGGTDTQYF
>TRBJ2-4|TRBV12-3/TRBV12-4
CASSLRAGIAKNIQYF
>TRBJ2-3|TRBV7-2
CASSLEGQRANTQYF
>TRBJ2-7|TRBV2
CASSESRTGLSYEQYF
>TRBJ2-7|TRBV12-3/TRBV12-4
CASSEIGEQYF
>TRBJ2-1|TRBV20-1
CSARGKGPISYNEQFF
>TRBJ2-5|TRBV9
CASSPDGIQETQYF
>TRBJ2-1|TRBV15
CATSSLRDRVGNEQFF
>TRBJ1-1|TRBV4-2
CASSHVGTGDGGTEAFF
>TRBJ1-1|TRBV12-3/TRBV12-4
CASSFSTDYTEAFF
>TRBJ2-1|TRBV12-3/TRBV12-4
CASSLSPGLAGYNEQFF
>TRBJ2-7|TRBV6-2/TRBV6-3
CASSPHRQGGSYEQYF
>TRBJ2-5|TRBV28
CASSFYSLGGTQYF
>TRBJ2-4|TRBV4-3
CASSRTGRLAKNIQYF
>TRBJ2-5|TRBV4-1
CASSQDGGDETQYF
>TRBJ1-3|TRBV4-1
CASSQLDRGSGNTIYF
>TRBJ2-2|TRBV29-1
CSVPTSGRAGELFF
>TRBJ2-5|TRBV3-1
CASSQVFETQYF
>TRBJ2-1|TRBV20-1
CSAQRDLDLYNEQFF
>TRBJ2-1|TRBV7-9
CASSRRTTYNEQFF
>TRBJ2-5|TRBV29-1
CSVATSGQETQYF
>TRBJ2-1|TRBV6-1
CASSARTGGRNEQFF
>TRBJ1-1|TRBV6-1
CASSTRTGINTEAFF
>TRBJ1-1|TRBV9
CASSVGGRPMNTEAFF
>TRBJ2-7|TRBV6-2/TRBV6-3
CASSYRVLEQYF
>TRBJ2-4|TRBV28
CASSFPDHQPWVKNIQYF
>TRBJ1-1|TRBV5-1
CASSASTGMNTEAFF
>TRBJ2-5|TRBV4-3
CASSLNIQETQYF
>TRBJ1-5|TRBV4-1
CASSQGIVEPQHF
>TRBJ2-2|TRBV25-1
CASSVPGASGELFF
>TRBJ2-5|TRBV7-9
CASSLNWNRARETQYF
>TRBJ2-6|TRBV4-2
CASSQMSFLPSGANVLTF
>TRBJ2-1|TRBV5-1
CASSLTSGRATEQFF
>TRBJ2-1|TRBV20-1
CSACCLAGINEQFF
>TRBJ2-1|TRBV4-2
CASSQELVRVSEQFF
>TRBJ2-1|TRBV7-2
CASSRRTGGTNYNEQFF
>TRBJ1-6|TRBV7-3
CASSPGDRGNSPLHF
>TRBJ1-1|TRBV30
CAWSRSNTEAFF
>TRBJ1-1|TRBV20-1
CSAIRTFTDTEAFF
>TRBJ2-5|TRBV5-5
CASSWTSAKTQYF
>TRBJ1-2|TRBV6-2/TRBV6-3
CASIQNRDSSYGYTF
>TRBJ2-1|TRBV18
CASSILLAGPSSYNEQFF
>TRBJ2-7|TRBV18
CASSTGTGGLYYEQYF